This TCR beta chain stems from a study of response to subunit inactivated influenza vaccine. Study findings and constraints: The authors offered the suggestion that each seasonal influenza vaccination recruits few new T cells.

MiXCR, applied by TCRdb to the RT-PCR reads, yields one record per CDR3 protein. The sample shows about 500,000 distinct CDR3 sequences, approximately 15% of them seen only once. CDR1 MNHNS and CDR2 SASEGT come from the germline V gene. This CDR3 has 15 amino acids. V shed 6 bases, J shed 5 bases, and the junction held 11 bases outside the gene matches. In the case of this clonotype: Its antigen is currently unknown.

This clonotype originated in a man between 50 and 75 years old who received an inactivated influenza vaccine. This material consisted of CD4+ T cells sorted from PBMCs, taken roughly 24 months after vaccination. The rearrangement links TRBV6-1 to TRBJ2-5, with 8 bases aligning to TRBD2. The CDR3 nucleotides are TGTGCCAGCAGCTCGGCCGGGGGGGGAGGCGAGACCCAGTACTTC. Residues: CASSSAGGGGETQYF.